This T cell receptor beta chain was identified in a study of beta chain features in type 1 diabetes. Study results and caveats: Type 1 diabetes patients had moderately but significantly shorter TCRB CDR3s in all four CD4+ subsets. Individuals with type 1 diabetes displayed fewer insertions and more deletions at VDJ junctions.

Notes on this clone: Its specificity is not known.

The whole isolated RNA underwent reverse transcription, so sequencing captured expressed TCRB transcripts. Profiling relied on immunoSEQ multiplex PCR, and the TCRdb table lists in-frame clones only, not all of them. The sample lists about 240,000 clones, about 15% occurring once. CDR1 and CDR2 (germline): SGHTA, FQGNSA. V shed 5 bases, J shed 4 bases, and the junction held 4 bases outside the gene matches. CDR3 length: 13 amino acids. The sequenced sample was naive CD4+ T cells from blood. The receptor's source is a man aged 25 to 40 with type 1 diabetes. The V call is TRBV7-2, the J call TRBJ2-5; 7 bases align to TRBD2. The DNA of the CDR3 is TGTGCCAGCAGCGTTAGCGGGCGAGAGACCCAGTACTTC. This sequence encodes CASSVSGRETQYF.